The sequence of this T cell receptor beta chain was determined in a study of OX40 agonist ivuxolimab in advanced cancers. Turning to the study itself: Hepatocellular carcinoma, melanoma, renal cell or head and neck cancer occurred in dose-escalation patients. The dose-escalation cohort was approximately 84% male, with a mean age of around 60 years, ranging roughly 23 to 79. Study results and caveats: Doses of 0.1 to 3.0 mg/kg were accompanied by clonal expansion of CD4+ and CD8+ blood T cells by week 6.

TCRdb's copy holds only in-frame clones and misses some; the assay was immunoSEQ multiplex PCR. This table holds almost 85,000 clones, roughly 94% found once. As concerns this clone: Its target is unknown.

Baseline, cycle 4 day 1, and cycle 7 day 1 were the blood sampling points. V was shortened by 5 bases and J by 4 bases, with 15 bases between the two germline ends. Germline V gene data show CDR1 as SGDLS and CDR2 as YYNGEE. The CDR3 runs 14 residues. This chain joins TRBV9 and TRBJ2-5; D may match TRBD1 or TRBD2 (5 bases each). The specimen was CD4+ or CD8+ T cells sorted from blood, collected in a trial of the OX40 agonist ivuxolimab. The sequence came from an adult with an advanced solid tumor such as melanoma, head and neck, liver or kidney cancer. CDR3 loop: CASSGFRGGETQYF. The DNA of the CDR3 is TGTGCCAGCAGTGGGTTCCGGGGCGGAGAGACCCAGTACTTC.